The 2 T cell receptor beta chains listed next were all sequenced from one sample in a study of blood T cell repertoires in COVID-19. Sequencing used immunoSEQ multiplex PCR; TCRdb keeps in-frame clones, though not all of them. In the table there are nearly 110,000 clones, roughly 80% of which are singletons. The material sequenced was peripheral blood. The receptors derive from a human donor in a cohort sampled during active COVID-19.

The rearrangement joins TRBV11-2 to TRBJ2-5, with 7 bases matching TRBD2. CDR3 size: 16 residues. CDR1 and CDR2 (germline): SGHAT, FQNNGV. V lost 0 bases to trimming and J lost 5 bases; unmatched junction nucleotides: 9. DNA for the CDR3: TGTGCCAGCAGCTTAGATGGCCTCTGGGGGGGGGAGACCCAGTACTTC. Amino acids: CASSLDGLWGGETQYF. The entire variable domain, with the rest obtained from reference TRBV11-2 and TRBJ2-5, is as follows: EAGVAQSPRYKIIEKRQSVAFWCNPISGHATLYWYQQILGQGPKLLIQFQNNGVVDDSQLPKDRFSAERLKGVDSTLKIQPAKLEDSAVYLCASSLDGLWGGETQYFGPGTRLLVL.

The CDR3 nucleotides read TGTGCCACCAGTGACCCGGGACTGTGGTATGGCTACACCTTC. Protein: CATSDPGLWYGYTF. The chain is built from TRBV24-1 and TRBJ1-2, with D tentatively TRBD1 (5 bases). The germline gives CDR1 KGHDR, CDR2 SFDVKD. The CDR3 loop spans 14 amino acids. Trimming removed 4 bases from V and 5 bases from J, with 13 bases in between.